This T cell receptor beta chain comes out of a study of blood T cell repertoires in COVID-19. Study-wide background: There were acute and convalescent COVID-19 samples, and they came from the United States, Italy and Spain. T cells, B-cell-depleted T cells, or PBMCs supplied cDNA or gDNA.

This clone was observed a handful of times. CDR1 is SGHNT and CDR2 is YENEEA in the germline V gene. CDR3 length equals 13 residues. With 5 bases removed from V and 8 bases from J, the gap between germline ends came to 10 bases. In the original analysis: Amplification of reference gene primers was used by the study to estimate nucleated cell counts. The protocol was immunoSEQ multiplex PCR, while the TCRdb copy is restricted to in-frame clones and leaves out a portion. D and trimming were read from the DNA, whereas the V and J calls and clone size are those reported in that table. The sample shows over 150,000 clones, 84% of them seen only once.

This sequence originates from a human donor in a cohort sampled during active COVID-19. The material sequenced was peripheral blood. J is TRBJ1-6 and V is TRBV11-3, with a tentative D call TRBD1 (5 bases). As DNA, the CDR3 is TGTGCCAGCAGCAAAGGAGGGGATTCACCCCTCCACTTT. Encoded protein: CASSKGGDSPLHF.